This T cell receptor beta chain was obtained from a study of blood T cell repertoires in COVID-19. Study details: The study drew acute and convalescent COVID-19 samples from the United States, Italy and Spain.

The germline CDR1 and CDR2 sequences are SGHTA and FQGNSA. The CDR3 is 15 residues long. Trimming cost V 4 bases and J 4 bases; bases outside gene matches: 4. In the original processing: Reference gene primers were amplified, and this amplification served to estimate nucleated cell counts. The table came from immunoSEQ multiplex PCR; TCRdb's copy has only in-frame clones and leaves some out. That table gives V, J and clone size, and the DNA gave D and trimming. The sample lists a few hundred thousand clones; approximately 89% were seen once. In the 2 weeks before study entry, exposed participants met a COVID-19 case, which was PCR-confirmed or clinician-diagnosed.

The V call is TRBV7-2, the J call TRBJ1-6, with TRBD1 identical over 7 bases. Sequenced material: PBMCs or T cells enriched from blood (not recorded which). The source is a woman aged 50 to 60 who had been exposed to COVID-19. In DNA form, the CDR3 reads TGTGCCAGCAGCTCCAGGACAGGATATAATTCACCCCTCCACTTT. This sequence encodes CASSSRTGYNSPLHF.